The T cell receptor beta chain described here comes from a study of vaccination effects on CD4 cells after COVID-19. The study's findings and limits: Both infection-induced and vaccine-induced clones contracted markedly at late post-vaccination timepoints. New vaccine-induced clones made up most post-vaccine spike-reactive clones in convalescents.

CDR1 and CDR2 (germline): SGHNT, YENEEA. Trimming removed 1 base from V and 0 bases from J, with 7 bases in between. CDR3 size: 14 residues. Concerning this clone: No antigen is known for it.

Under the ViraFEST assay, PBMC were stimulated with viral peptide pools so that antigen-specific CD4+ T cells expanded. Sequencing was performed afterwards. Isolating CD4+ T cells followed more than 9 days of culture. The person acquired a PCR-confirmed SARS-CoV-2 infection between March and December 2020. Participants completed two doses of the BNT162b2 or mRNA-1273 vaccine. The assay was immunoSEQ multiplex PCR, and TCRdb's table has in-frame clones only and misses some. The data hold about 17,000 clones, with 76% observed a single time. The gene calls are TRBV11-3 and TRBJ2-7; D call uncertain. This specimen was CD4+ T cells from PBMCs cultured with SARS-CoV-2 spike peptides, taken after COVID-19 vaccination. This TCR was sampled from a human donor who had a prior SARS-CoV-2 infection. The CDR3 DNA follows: TGTGCCAGCAGCTTAGGGCTCAGCTCCTACGAGCAGTACTTC. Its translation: CASSLGLSSYEQYF.